In this sample, the clone carrying this T cell receptor (beta chain) turned up a few times. The antigen remains unidentified. Sample barcodes and UMIs were carried by the TCR alpha and TCR beta cDNA libraries that 5'RACE generated with constant-segment primers. TCRdb analysed the 5' RACE reads with MiXCR anew, one entry per CDR3 protein. The sample records under 250,000 distinct CDR3 sequences, approximately 10% being singletons. The V gene's germline CDR1 is LGHNA and CDR2 YSLEER. The V gene end was trimmed by 0 bases and the J gene end by 3 bases; junction bases not matched to a gene: 8. The CDR3 has 17 residues. This sample is part of a study of T-cell memory formation after mild COVID-19. Whole-study context: TCR clustering was largely donor specific. Study findings and constraints: Detection of some responders pre-infection suggested pre-existing cross-reactive memory T cells participated. Confirmation was lacking for SARS-CoV-2 specificity of second-wave clones that peaked on day 37.

This TCR derives from a man aged 18 to 29 who had mild COVID-19 (a few samples of this study predate the infection). Cell type and time point are not known. The chain combines TRBV4-3 with TRBJ2-3; TRBD2 aligns across 8 bases. What was sequenced was PBMCs or a T cell subset sorted from them (not recorded which). As DNA, the CDR3 is TGCGCCAGCAGCCAAGAGGCTGGACAGCGGGGGACAGATACGCAGTATTTT. It codes for CASSQEAGQRGTDTQYF.